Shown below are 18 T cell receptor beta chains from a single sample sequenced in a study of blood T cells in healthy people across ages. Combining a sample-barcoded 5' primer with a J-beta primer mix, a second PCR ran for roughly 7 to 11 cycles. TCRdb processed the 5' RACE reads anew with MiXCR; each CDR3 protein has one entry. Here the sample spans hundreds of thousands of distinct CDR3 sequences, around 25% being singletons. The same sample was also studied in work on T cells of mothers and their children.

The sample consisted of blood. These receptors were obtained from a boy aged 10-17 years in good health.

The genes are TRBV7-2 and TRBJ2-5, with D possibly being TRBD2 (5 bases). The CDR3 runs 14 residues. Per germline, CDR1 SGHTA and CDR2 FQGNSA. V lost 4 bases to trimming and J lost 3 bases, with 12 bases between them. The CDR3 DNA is TGTGCCAGCAGCTCCCGGGAAAAAAAAGAGACCCAGTACTTC. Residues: CASSSREKKETQYF.

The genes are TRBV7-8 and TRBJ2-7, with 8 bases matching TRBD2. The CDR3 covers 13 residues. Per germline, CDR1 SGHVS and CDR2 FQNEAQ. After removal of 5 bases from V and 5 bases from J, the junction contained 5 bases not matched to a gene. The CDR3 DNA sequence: TGTGCCAGCAGCCTGACTAGCGTGAACGAGCAGTACTTC. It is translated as CASSLTSVNEQYF.

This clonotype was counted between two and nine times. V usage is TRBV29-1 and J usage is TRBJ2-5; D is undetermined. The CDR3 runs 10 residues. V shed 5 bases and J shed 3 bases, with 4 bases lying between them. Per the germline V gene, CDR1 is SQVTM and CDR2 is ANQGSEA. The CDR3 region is CSVQEETQYF. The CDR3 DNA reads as TGCAGCGTTCAGGAAGAGACCCAGTACTTC.

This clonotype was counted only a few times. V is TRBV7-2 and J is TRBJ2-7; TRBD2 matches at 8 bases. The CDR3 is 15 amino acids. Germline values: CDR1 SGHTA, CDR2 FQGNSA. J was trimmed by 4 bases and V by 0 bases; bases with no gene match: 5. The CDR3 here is CASSLAGRGEYEQYF. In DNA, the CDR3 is TGTGCCAGCAGCTTAGCGGGGCGGGGGGAATACGAGCAGTACTTC.

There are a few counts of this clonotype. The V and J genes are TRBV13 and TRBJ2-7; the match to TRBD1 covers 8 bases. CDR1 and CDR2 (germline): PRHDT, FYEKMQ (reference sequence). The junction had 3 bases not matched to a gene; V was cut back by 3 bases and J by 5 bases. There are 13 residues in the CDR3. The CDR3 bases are TGTGCCAGCAGCTTTGACAGGGGCGACGAGCAGTACTTC. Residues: CASSFDRGDEQYF.

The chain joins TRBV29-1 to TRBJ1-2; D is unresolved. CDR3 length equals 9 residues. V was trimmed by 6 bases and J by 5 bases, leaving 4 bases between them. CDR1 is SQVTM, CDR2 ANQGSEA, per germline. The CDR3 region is CSVAYGYTF. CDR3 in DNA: TGCAGCGTAGCTTATGGCTACACCTTC.

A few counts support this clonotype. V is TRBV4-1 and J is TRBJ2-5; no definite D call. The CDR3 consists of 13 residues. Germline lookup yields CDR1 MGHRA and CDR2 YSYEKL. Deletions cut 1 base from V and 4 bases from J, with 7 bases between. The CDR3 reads CASSQVDLETQYF. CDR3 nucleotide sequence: TGCGCCAGCAGCCAAGTAGACCTAGAGACCCAGTACTTC.

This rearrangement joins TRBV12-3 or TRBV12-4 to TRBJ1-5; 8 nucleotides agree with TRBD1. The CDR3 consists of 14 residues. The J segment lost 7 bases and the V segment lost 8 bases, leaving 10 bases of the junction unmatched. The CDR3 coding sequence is TGTGCCAGCGGAAACCGGGACAGGCCCCAGCCCCAGCATTTT. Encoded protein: CASGNRDRPQPQHF.

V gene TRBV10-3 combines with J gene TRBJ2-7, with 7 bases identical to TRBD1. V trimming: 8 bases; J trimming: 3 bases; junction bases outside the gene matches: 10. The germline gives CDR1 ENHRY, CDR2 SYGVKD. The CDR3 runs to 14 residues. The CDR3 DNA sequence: TGTGCCATCTCAACAGGGGTTAGTCTCTACGAGCAGTACTTC. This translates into CAISTGVSLYEQYF.

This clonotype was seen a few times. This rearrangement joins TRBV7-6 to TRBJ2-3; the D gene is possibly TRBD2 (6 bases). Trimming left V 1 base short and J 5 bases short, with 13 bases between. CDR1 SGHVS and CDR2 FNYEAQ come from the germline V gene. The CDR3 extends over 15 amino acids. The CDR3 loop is CASSLGPGDGDTQYF. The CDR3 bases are TGTGCCAGCAGCTTAGGTCCGGGGGACGGAGATACGCAGTATTTT.

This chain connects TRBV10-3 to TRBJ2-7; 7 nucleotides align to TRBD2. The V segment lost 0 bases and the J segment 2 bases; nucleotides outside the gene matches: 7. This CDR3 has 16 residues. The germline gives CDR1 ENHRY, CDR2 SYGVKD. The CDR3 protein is CAISESQSAGAYEQYF. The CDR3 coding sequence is TGTGCCATCAGTGAGTCCCAGTCGGCGGGGGCCTACGAGCAGTACTTC.

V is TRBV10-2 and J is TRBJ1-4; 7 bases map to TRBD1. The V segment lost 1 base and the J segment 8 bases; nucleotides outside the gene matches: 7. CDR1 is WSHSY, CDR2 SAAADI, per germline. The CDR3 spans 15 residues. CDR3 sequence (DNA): TGCGCCAGCAGTGAGTGGAGGGGGCGAGGGGAAAAACTGTTTTTT. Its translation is CASSEWRGRGEKLFF.

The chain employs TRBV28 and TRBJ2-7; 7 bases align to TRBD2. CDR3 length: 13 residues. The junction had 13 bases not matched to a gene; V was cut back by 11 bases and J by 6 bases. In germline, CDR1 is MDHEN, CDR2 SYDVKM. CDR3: CAHREDGSGEQYF. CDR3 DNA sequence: TGTGCCCACCGGGAGGATGGGTCCGGCGAGCAGTACTTC.

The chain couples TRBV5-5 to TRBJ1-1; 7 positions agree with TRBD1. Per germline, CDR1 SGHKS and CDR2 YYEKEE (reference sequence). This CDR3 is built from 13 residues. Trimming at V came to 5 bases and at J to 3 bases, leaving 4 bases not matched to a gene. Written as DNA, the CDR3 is TGTGCCAGCAGAACTACAGGGGACACTGAAGCTTTCTTT. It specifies CASRTTGDTEAFF.

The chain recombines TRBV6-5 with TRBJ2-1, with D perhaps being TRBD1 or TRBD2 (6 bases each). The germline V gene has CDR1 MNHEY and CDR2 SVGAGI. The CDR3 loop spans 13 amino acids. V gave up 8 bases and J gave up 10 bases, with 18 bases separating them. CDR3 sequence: CASLPLGGLEQFF. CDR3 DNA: TGTGCCAGCCTTCCTCTCGGGGGCCTCGAGCAGTTCTTC.

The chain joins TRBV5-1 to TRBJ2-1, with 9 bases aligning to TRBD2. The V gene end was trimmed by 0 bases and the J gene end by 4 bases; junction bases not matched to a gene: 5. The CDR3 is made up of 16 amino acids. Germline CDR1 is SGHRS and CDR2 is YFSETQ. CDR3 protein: CASSLGGLADYNEQFF. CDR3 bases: TGCGCCAGCAGCTTGGGGGGACTAGCAGATTACAATGAGCAGTTCTTC.

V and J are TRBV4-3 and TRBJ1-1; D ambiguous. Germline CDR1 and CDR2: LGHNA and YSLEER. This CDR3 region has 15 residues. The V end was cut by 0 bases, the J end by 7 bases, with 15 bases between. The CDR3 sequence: CASSQDWATSGEAFF. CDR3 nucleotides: TGCGCCAGCAGCCAAGATTGGGCGACTTCGGGTGAAGCTTTCTTT.

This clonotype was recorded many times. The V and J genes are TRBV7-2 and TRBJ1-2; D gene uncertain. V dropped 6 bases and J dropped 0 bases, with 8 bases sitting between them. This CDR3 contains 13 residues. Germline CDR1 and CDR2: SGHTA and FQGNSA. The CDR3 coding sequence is TGTGCCAGCAGTTTGGGGACTAACTATGGCTACACCTTC. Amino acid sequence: CASSLGTNYGYTF. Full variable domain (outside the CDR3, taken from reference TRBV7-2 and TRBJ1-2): GAGVSQSPSNKVTEKGKDVELRCDPISGHTALYWYRQSLGQGLEFLIYFQGNSAPDKSGLPSDRFSAERTGGSVSTLTIQRTQQEDSAVYLCASSLGTNYGYTFGSGTRLTVV.